A single sample gave rise to the 27 T cell receptor beta chains below, sequenced in a study of regulatory T cells in long-lasting Graves disease. The time point here: persistent/refractory GD, antithyroid drugs over 5 years with positive TRAb. The TCR library was prepared using RNA isolated from PBMCs. TCR beta libraries were built with iRepertoire HTBI primers and Arm-PCR of CDR3 regions. TCRdb ran MiXCR on the multiplex PCR reads and lists one entry per CDR3 protein. This sample yields 500,000 to 700,000 distinct CDR3 sequences, of which 25% to 35% are seen a single time; roughly 41% belongs to the top ten. The source was peripheral blood mononuclear cells (PBMCs), collected when the disease was refractory, from a patient treated with antithyroid drugs. These receptors all stem from a female donor with Graves disease.

With respect to this clonotype: Just one base apart from a much larger clone, this may be a read error. The CDR3 DNA sequence: TGTGCCTGCAGCCCGACTAGCGGGAGAAGAGAGACCCAGTACTTC. It is translated as CACSPTSGRRETQYF. This chain connects TRBV11-2 to TRBJ2-5, with 12 bases fitting TRBD2. The CDR3 has 15 residues. Germline-derived CDR1 and CDR2 are SGHAT and FQNNGV. The variable domain in full, with the rest retrieved from reference TRBV11-2 and TRBJ2-5, is EAGVAQSPRYKIIEKRQSVAFWCNPISGHATLYWYQQILGQGPKLLIQFQNNGVVDDSQLPKDRFSAERLKGVDSTLKIQPAKLEDSAVYLCACSPTSGRRETQYFGPGTRLLVL.

The chain employs TRBV11-2 and TRBJ2-7; D tentatively reads TRBD1 or TRBD2 (5 bases each). Germline loops: CDR1 SGHAT, CDR2 FQNNGV. V was trimmed by 3 bases and J by 5 bases, leaving 17 bases between them. This CDR3 comprises 15 residues. The CDR3 is CASSFGGGSEHEQYF. As DNA, the CDR3 is TGTGCCAGCAGCTTTGGTGGGGGTAGCGAGCACGAGCAGTACTTC.

This clonotype was seen only a few times. CDR3 amino acids: CASSVGGTVGYEQYF. The CDR3 nucleotides read TGTGCCAGCAGCGTAGGTGGGACGGTAGGCTACGAGCAGTACTTC. The chain combines TRBV9 with TRBJ2-7; perhaps D is TRBD1 or TRBD2 (5 bases each). The V end was cut by 0 bases, the J end by 3 bases, with 13 bases between. This CDR3 region has 15 residues. Germline V gene data show CDR1 as SGDLS and CDR2 as YYNGEE.

This clonotype showed up just a few times. CDR3 loop: CSGQANTGELFF. The CDR3 DNA reads TGCAGTGGACAGGCGAACACCGGGGAGCTGTTTTTT. This chain joins TRBV20-1 and TRBJ2-2; possibly TRBD1 for D (6 bases). The ends were cut back, 7 bases at V and 0 bases at J, with 6 bases in the middle. This CDR3 region has 12 residues. Germline assignment: CDR1 DFQATT and CDR2 SNEGSKA (reference sequence).

Turning to this clonotype: A read error is possible here, since a much larger clone lies one base away. This chain links TRBV11-2 with TRBJ2-5, with D possibly TRBD1 on 6 matching bases. The CDR3 totals 15 residues. Germline V CDR1 and CDR2: SGHAT, FQNNGV. This chain's CDR3 is CAGSLDQGLQETQYF. CDR3 DNA sequence: TGTGCCGGCAGCTTAGATCAGGGGCTCCAAGAGACCCAGTACTTC.

In this sample, this clonotype turned up a few times. CDR3 residues: CASSTVTRTSYEQYF. The CDR3 region has the DNA TGTGCCAGCAGCACCGTAACAAGGACCTCCTACGAGCAGTACTTC. This rearrangement joins TRBV6-1 to TRBJ2-7; no definite D call. Per the germline V gene, CDR1 is MNHNS and CDR2 is SASEGT. V was shortened by 6 bases and J by 0 bases, with 15 bases between the two germline ends. The CDR3 is 15 residues long.

In this sample, this clonotype turned up a few times. The chain combines TRBV29-1 with TRBJ1-1; possibly TRBD1 for D (6 bases). The CDR3 contains 14 residues. V lost 4 bases to trimming and J lost 1 base, with 13 bases between them. Looked up from germline, CDR1 is SQVTM and CDR2 is ANQGSEA. DNA of the CDR3: TGCAGCGTTGGGTGGGGGGCTGGGAACACTGAAGCTTTCTTT. Encoded protein: CSVGWGAGNTEAFF.

The chain joins TRBV6-1 to TRBJ1-2, with a tentative D call TRBD1 (6 bases). This CDR3 spans 15 amino acids. Trimming removed 6 bases from V and 5 bases from J, with 19 bases in between. Germline V lookup: CDR1 MNHNS, CDR2 SASEGT. CDR3 region: CASREPGAQYYGYTF. DNA for the CDR3: TGTGCCAGCAGGGAGCCAGGGGCGCAATATTATGGCTACACCTTC.

This clonotype turned up a few times. The rearrangement joins TRBV11-2 to TRBJ1-4, with a tentative D call TRBD1 (5 bases). Germline CDR1 SGHAT, CDR2 FQNNGV. The CDR3 consists of 17 residues. V was shortened by 5 bases and J by 5 bases, with 21 bases between the two germline ends. Here the CDR3 reads CASSPQRVARANEKLFF. CDR3 DNA: TGTGCCAGCAGCCCCCAACGGGTGGCCAGGGCAAATGAAAAACTGTTTTTT. Looking up the rest from reference TRBV11-2 and TRBJ1-4 gives the full variable domain: EAGVAQSPRYKIIEKRQSVAFWCNPISGHATLYWYQQILGQGPKLLIQFQNNGVVDDSQLPKDRFSAERLKGVDSTLKIQPAKLEDSAVYLCASSPQRVARANEKLFFGSGTQLSVL.

Many counts were recorded for this clonotype. The chain has TRBV6-2 or TRBV6-3 and TRBJ1-1, with unresolved D. The V end lost 5 bases, the J end lost 8 bases, and 15 bases lay between the germline ends. The germline V gene encodes CDR1 MNHEY and CDR2 SVGEGT. The CDR3 consists of 13 residues. The CDR3, as DNA: TGTGCCAGCAGTGCGGGGAGGACGTCCGAAGCTTTCTTT. Protein sequence: CASSAGRTSEAFF.

The rearrangement joins TRBV28 to TRBJ2-4, with D possibly TRBD1 on 5 matching bases. This CDR3 spans 16 amino acids. Trimming cost V 4 bases and J 0 bases, with 13 bases left between them. Germline V gives CDR1 MDHEN, CDR2 SYDVKM. Written as DNA, the CDR3 is TGTGCCAGCAGTTGGGGCAGGTTTATAGCCAAAAACATTCAGTACTTC. It is translated as CASSWGRFIAKNIQYF. Full variable domain (missing parts from reference TRBV28 and TRBJ2-4): DVKVTQSSRYLVKRTGEKVFLECVQDMDHENMFWYRQDPGLGLRLIYFSYDVKMKEKGDIPEGYSVSREKKERFSLILESASTNQTSMYLCASSWGRFIAKNIQYFGAGTRLSVL.

The V and J genes are TRBV20-1 and TRBJ1-4; 8 positions match TRBD1. The V and J ends lost 4 bases and 14 bases, in that order; junction bases with no gene match: 6. Germline CDR1 and CDR2: DFQATT and SNEGSKA (reference sequence). The CDR3 loop spans 11 amino acids. The CDR3 region is CSATADRDLFF. CDR3 nucleotide sequence: TGCAGTGCTACGGCGGACAGGGACCTGTTTTTT.

The chain carries TRBV10-2 and TRBJ2-7, with TRBD2 identical over 9 bases. The V segment lost 2 bases and the J segment 5 bases; nucleotides outside the gene matches: 7. CDR1 and CDR2 (germline): WSHSY, SAAADI. This CDR3 is 15 amino acids long. CDR3 sequence: CASSEVTSGGDEQYF. The CDR3 DNA follows: TGCGCCAGCAGTGAGGTGACTAGCGGAGGGGACGAGCAGTACTTC.

For this clonotype: An end of the junction differs from the germline gene, which may be a read error. The chain uses TRBV7-6 and TRBJ1-4; D is ambiguous. Germline V gene data show CDR1 as SGHVS and CDR2 as FNYEAQ. The CDR3 extends over 16 amino acids. This chain's CDR3 is CASSLGSIATNEKLFF. CDR3 nucleotides: TGTGCCAGCAGCCTGGGGAGTATTGCAACTAATGAAAAGCTGTTTTTT.

This chain connects TRBV28 to TRBJ1-6, with unresolved D. Germline values: CDR1 MDHEN, CDR2 SYDVKM. Trimming took off 9 bases at V and 7 bases at J, with 13 bases between the two ends. The CDR3 has 13 amino acids. The CDR3 region has the DNA TGTGCCAGAGAGGCCGGTGGGAATTCACCCCTCCACTTT. It encodes CAREAGGNSPLHF. The full variable domain, its missing parts supplied by reference TRBV28 and TRBJ1-6, is DVKVTQSSRYLVKRTGEKVFLECVQDMDHENMFWYRQDPGLGLRLIYFSYDVKMKEKGDIPEGYSVSREKKERFSLILESASTNQTSMYLCAREAGGNSPLHFGNGTRLTVT.

A note on this clonotype: With a much larger clone just one base away, this may be a read error. The V call is TRBV28, the J call TRBJ1-6, with 8 bases fitting TRBD1. The ends lost 8 bases at V and 8 bases at J; junction bases unmatched: 14. The V gene's germline CDR1 is MDHEN and CDR2 SYDVKM. The CDR3 length is 16 residues. The CDR3 DNA reads as TGTGCCAGCGACGGGGAGGACGACAGGGGTCATTCACCCCTCCACTTT. Protein: CASDGEDDRGHSPLHF.

A note on this clonotype: At one of its ends the junction is not consistent with the germline gene, which may arise from a read error. The chain uses TRBV6-1 and TRBJ1-1, with 7 bases aligning to TRBD1. The CDR3 sequence is 15 residues long. Germline CDR1 and CDR2: MNHNS and SASEGT. CDR3: CASREGQALNTEAFF. The CDR3 DNA reads as TGTGCCAGCAGAGAAGGACAGGCGCTGAACACTGAAGCTTTCTTT.

For the CDR3, the DNA is TGTGCCATCAGTGCGGGTAGCTCAGAGACCCAGTACTTC. It encodes CAISAGSSETQYF. The chain joins TRBV10-3 to TRBJ2-5; D is uncertain. The germline V gene has CDR1 ENHRY and CDR2 SYGVKD. The CDR3 contains 13 residues. V was pared by 4 bases and J by 4 bases, with 10 bases between.

V and J are TRBV3-1 and TRBJ1-1; TRBD1 matches 7 bases. CDR3 length equals 15 residues. J lost 8 bases, V lost 0 bases, and 9 bases had no gene match. In germline, CDR1 is LGHDT, CDR2 YNNKEL (reference sequence). The CDR3 sequence is CASSQDNRGVEEAFF. The CDR3 region has the DNA TGTGCCAGCAGCCAAGACAACAGGGGAGTGGAGGAAGCTTTCTTT.

With respect to this clonotype: A much larger clone sits a single nucleotide away, making a read error possible. The rearrangement uses TRBV12-3 or TRBV12-4 and TRBJ2-5; TRBD1 is a possible D gene (5 bases). V was clipped by 5 bases and J by 1 base, with 14 bases between them. This CDR3 region has 15 residues. CDR3 residues: CASSPRTFSQETQYF. CDR3 in DNA: TGTGCCAGCAGTCCCAGGACATTTTCCCAAGAGACCCAGTACTTC.

This sequence joins TRBV4-1 and TRBJ1-2; no firm D call. CDR3 length: 14 amino acids. Germline CDR1 MGHRA, CDR2 YSYEKL. Trimming stripped 2 bases from V and 1 base from J, with 8 bases between. CDR3 nucleotides: TGCGCCAGCAGCCAATTGGCCATTAACTATGGCTACACCTTC. Translating gives CASSQLAINYGYTF.

This clonotype occurred a few times. V and J are TRBV5-5 and TRBJ1-1; weak D call: TRBD1 (5 bases). CDR1 is SGHKS and CDR2 is YYEKEE in the germline V gene (reference sequence). V was shortened by 3 bases and J by 5 bases, with 17 bases between the two germline ends. This CDR3 has 15 amino acids. The CDR3 sequence: CASSYGRGLVTEAFF. CDR3 in DNA: TGTGCCAGCAGCTACGGTCGGGGGTTGGTAACTGAAGCTTTCTTT.

This rearrangement joins TRBV20-1 to TRBJ1-1, with D maybe TRBD1 (5 bases). The CDR3 consists of 12 residues. Trimming took 1 base from V and 6 from J, leaving 9 bases between them. Germline V lookup: CDR1 DFQATT, CDR2 SNEGSKA (reference sequence). The CDR3 loop is CSARVIGAEAFF. The CDR3 bases are TGCAGTGCTAGAGTCATAGGGGCTGAAGCTTTCTTT.

The chain links TRBV20-1 to TRBJ1-1, with TRBD1 identical over 7 bases. The CDR3 has 13 residues. The germline V gene encodes CDR1 DFQATT and CDR2 SNEGSKA (reference sequence). V lost 3 bases, J lost 12 bases, and 13 bases stayed unmatched. The CDR3 sequence: CSASFFQQGLPFF. The CDR3 region has the DNA TGCAGTGCTAGTTTTTTTCAACAGGGGCTACCTTTCTTT.

This clonotype was seen many times. This chain links TRBV28 with TRBJ1-1; D is undetermined. V dropped 6 bases and J dropped 5 bases, with 10 bases sitting between them. The CDR3 contains 12 residues. Germline V CDR1 and CDR2: MDHEN, SYDVKM. The chain's CDR3 is CASRSGPTEAFF. The CDR3 DNA is TGTGCCAGCAGGTCCGGGCCGACTGAAGCTTTCTTT.

This sequence joins TRBV14 and TRBJ1-1, with D tentatively TRBD1 (6 bases). This CDR3 is built from 16 residues. V shed 4 bases and J shed 0 bases, with 15 bases lying between them. The germline gives CDR1 SGHDN, CDR2 FVKESK. CDR3 in amino acids: CASSRGGTPMNTEAFF. In nucleotides, the CDR3 is TGTGCCAGCAGCCGTGGCGGGACACCCATGAACACTGAAGCTTTCTTT.

This clonotype occurred once. V gene TRBV7-9 combines with J gene TRBJ1-3; D is ambiguous. Germline V gene data show CDR1 as SEHNR and CDR2 as FQNEAQ (reference sequence). Trimming left V 4 bases short and J 0 bases short, with 7 bases between. CDR3 length: 14 amino acids. This CDR3 is CASSSWDSGNTIYF. The CDR3 nucleotides read TGTGCCAGCAGCTCCTGGGACTCTGGAAACACCATATATTTT.